Presented here are 8 T cell receptor beta chains from one specimen sequenced in a study of glioma-infiltrating T cells. Amplification of TCR alpha and beta CDR3 regions from RNA used iRepertoire nested multiplex PCR. TCRdb called the multiplex PCR reads again in MiXCR, with one record for every CDR3 protein. The sample has about 89,000 distinct CDR3 sequences, 20% to 25% seen once; the top ten hold roughly 7%. The sequenced sample consisted of glioma tissue, nonneoplastic brain tissue, or PBMCs (not recorded which). These receptors were obtained from a human donor with low-grade glioma or glioblastoma, undergoing nonglioma brain surgery, or in good health (not recorded which).

Ten or more counts support this clonotype. V usage is TRBV6-2 or TRBV6-3 and J usage is TRBJ2-1; TRBD1 or TRBD2 may be the D gene (5 bases each). This CDR3 spans 15 amino acids. Trimming stripped 0 bases from V and 4 bases from J, with 10 bases between. From germline, CDR1 is MNHEY and CDR2 SVGEGT. The CDR3 loop reads CASSYSTGPYNEQFF. The CDR3 DNA is TGTGCCAGCAGTTACTCGACGGGGCCTTACAATGAGCAGTTCTTC.

This clonotype was detected many times. The chain links TRBV5-1 to TRBJ1-3, with D hard to call. V was pared by 8 bases and J by 4 bases, with 10 bases between. Germline-derived CDR1 and CDR2 are SGHRS and YFSETQ. CDR3 length: 12 residues. CDR3 DNA sequence: TGCGCCAGTCGTGGAGGAGGAAACACCATATATTTT. Its protein is CASRGGGNTIYF.

This clonotype was seen at least ten times. The rearrangement uses TRBV12-3 or TRBV12-4 and TRBJ2-4, with 7 bases identical to TRBD2. The CDR3 spans 14 residues. V lost 7 bases to trimming and J lost 8 bases; unmatched junction nucleotides: 11. The CDR3: CASTLGGGGDIQYF. DNA of the CDR3: TGTGCCAGCACCCTGGGGGGGGGTGGAGACATTCAGTACTTC.

Ten or more counts support this clonotype. V usage is TRBV2 and J usage is TRBJ1-1; 7 bases fit TRBD1. CDR3 length: 14 amino acids. Germline V CDR1 and CDR2: SNHLY, FYNNEI. V shed 5 bases, J shed 3 bases, and the junction held 6 bases outside the gene matches. As DNA, the CDR3 is TGTGCCAGCAGTAACAGGGGCAAGGACACTGAAGCTTTCTTT. Translated: CASSNRGKDTEAFF. The full variable domain, with the rest looked up from reference TRBV2 and TRBJ1-1, is EPEVTQTPSHQVTQMGQEVILRCVPISNHLYFYWYRQILGQKVEFLVSFYNNEISEKSEIFDDQFSVERPDGSNFTLKIRSTKLEDSAMYFCASSNRGKDTEAFFGQGTRLTVV.

This clonotype has ten or more counts. The V gene is TRBV20-1, the J gene TRBJ2-3; 8 bases align to TRBD2. CDR3 length equals 14 residues. The germline gives CDR1 DFQATT, CDR2 SNEGSKA (reference sequence). V dropped 2 bases and J dropped 0; count of bases not matched to a gene: 1. CDR3 in DNA: TGCAGTGCTAGACTAGCGGGTAGCACAGATACGCAGTATTTT. Translating it yields CSARLAGSTDTQYF.

The chain recombines TRBV9 with TRBJ2-7; maybe TRBD2 (6 bases). This CDR3 comprises 18 residues. V lost 0 bases, J lost 0 bases, and 19 bases lay in between. Looked up from germline, CDR1 is SGDLS and CDR2 is YYNGEE. Here the CDR3 reads CASSVASSVVLGSYEQYF. CDR3 DNA sequence: TGTGCCAGCAGCGTAGCTTCTAGCGTCGTCTTAGGCTCCTACGAGCAGTACTTC.

In its sample, this clonotype was seen a few times. The CDR3 bases are TGCGCCAGCAGTGAGCTAGCGGGAAGCGCTCAAGAGACCCAGTACTTC. Translation gives CASSELAGSAQETQYF. The rearrangement joins TRBV10-2 to TRBJ2-5; 9 nucleotides agree with TRBD2. Germline V gene data show CDR1 as WSHSY and CDR2 as SAAADI. This CDR3 spans 16 amino acids. V shed 2 bases and J 2 bases; nucleotides not matched to a gene: 6.

The chain combines TRBV12-3 or TRBV12-4 with TRBJ2-1, with 11 bases that match TRBD1. After removal of 5 bases from V and 3 bases from J, the junction contained 3 bases not matched to a gene. The CDR3 has 15 residues. CDR3 nucleotide sequence: TGTGCCAGCAGTAAGGACAGGGGGCTCTACAATGAGCAGTTCTTC. This sequence encodes CASSKDRGLYNEQFF.